This entry features one TCR beta chain sequence. It has no known antigen specificity. Compared with germline, one end of the junction differs, possibly owing to a read error. Library method: 5' RACE. Sequenced using an Illumina HiSeq 2500. The second PCR ran for roughly 7 to 11 cycles and used a J-beta primer mix along with a sample-barcoded 5' primer. A unique molecular identifier was introduced onto each TCR beta cDNA molecule by a template-switch 5' adaptor carrying 12 random nucleotides. Each sample yielded at least 2.5 million CDR3-containing paired-end reads. First-strand cDNA synthesis was performed from all RNA using the Mint cDNA synthesis kit, with priming by a TRBC-specific oligonucleotide. Following uracil-DNA glycosylase treatment, all cDNA underwent a first 18-cycle PCR with the universal primers M1SS and BC2_uni_R. The authors' pipeline ran thus. For normalization, 1 million high-quality reads, each with a distinct molecular identifier, were randomly selected from each sample. Instead of being binned into consensus sequences, reads that shared molecular identifiers were thrown out. MiTCR, with a Q25 quality threshold and the strictest error-elimination algorithm, was used for CDR3 identification, clonotype clustering and error correction. A nonparametric unseen species model using Euler transformation provided a lower-bound estimate of total TCR beta diversity. TCRdb passed the public sequencing reads through fastp at Q25 and MiXCR, retaining productive beta sequences. All rows with the same CDR3 protein become a single entry with the most common DNA and genes. V and J calls and clone size were set by TCRdb, not the authors. In all, the sample holds some 900,000 distinct CDR3 sequences, and around 48% of those were seen once. Roughly 12% of the sample lies in the top ten.

These data originate in a study of blood T cells in healthy people across ages (dated by TCRdb to 2015 to 2017). Regarding the study in general: In model experiments, roughly one uniquely barcoded TCR beta cDNA molecule per two T cells was captured by template switching. To track age-related changes in TCR beta repertoire diversity, the study relied on deep sequencing normalized with unique cDNA molecular identifiers. Four age groups were formed from the donors: young (average roughly 16 years), middle-aged (less than 40), aged (roughly 58) and long-lived (less than 85). To avoid experimental bias, donors of different ages were spread randomly across the sequencing lanes. For two donors (one aged 18 to 30 and one aged 80 or older), the study analyzed two additional independent replicas of 1 million unique cDNA reads from the same blood draw.

The approximately 41 donors, aged about 6 to 95 years, were systemically healthy Caucasian individuals from Russia. Each donor gave approximately 9.3 milliliters of peripheral blood, collected into EDTA-treated Vacutainer tubes. Ficoll-Paque density-gradient centrifugation was used to isolate PBMCs, with at least 6 million obtained per sample. Trizol reagent was used to extract total RNA from PBMCs, with at least 6 micrograms per sample. Naive CD45RAhigh/CD27high T cell percentages were measured by flow cytometry on a PBMC aliquot from every donor. General conclusions and limits of the study: Since profiling was done on bulk unsorted PBMCs, naive and antigen-experienced compartments could not be conclusively compared. Because the CMV infection status of the donors was unknown, age-related changes in expanded clonotypes may potentially have been confounded. Observed TCR beta diversity per million T cells fell roughly linearly with age, and a significant reduction was already apparent by age around 40. Estimates of total diversity based on one million sequenced T cells were regarded as lower bounds and as underestimates. Compared with the aged group, more naive CD4+ T cells, fewer expanded clones and increased TCR diversity were shown by the long-lived group, suggesting age selection. There was a strong correlation between observed TCR beta diversity and the percentage of naive T cells measured by flow cytometry.

From a lookup of the germline V gene, CDR1 and CDR2 are LGHNT and FRNRAP. The CDR3, from cysteine to phenylalanine, totals 16 residues. Solely the CDR3 DNA is kept, with 48 bases framed from the first base. This TCR was recovered from a man aged 25-45 years in good health. Sequencing was performed on blood. The chain links TRBV12-5 with TRBJ2-3; TRBD2 is perhaps the D gene, given 6 matching bases. The DNA sequence is TGTGCTAGTGGTTTGGGGCCTAGCGTTAGCACAGATACGCTGTATTTT. It translates to CASGLGPSVSTDTLYF.